This T cell receptor (beta chain) is from a study of T-cell reconstitution after alpha-beta-depleted transplantation in children. Findings and caveats of the study: One year after transplant, T-cell counts and diversity came mostly from newly produced T cells. Several patients had high TCRbeta diversity at day 60; it came from surviving recipient T cells and thymic progenitors. Alpha-beta T cells present about two months after transplant were reported to originate from several hundred expanded graft clones.

Construction of the TCRbeta library involved unique molecular identifiers. From the PCR reads, TCRdb called clonotypes with MiXCR, one entry per CDR3 protein. The table shows 95,000 to 150,000 distinct CDR3 sequences, with roughly 23% occurring only once. The V gene's germline CDR1 is LGHNA and CDR2 YSLEER. The CDR3 is 15 amino acids. Losses at the gene ends were 0 bases for V and 6 bases for J; bases not matched to a gene: 6. About this clonotype itself: Its matching antigen is unknown.

The sequence was collected from a male patient aged 2-10 years who had a stem cell transplant for chronic granulomatous disease, so the T cells may come from the graft donor. V is TRBV4-3 and J is TRBJ1-2; 8 nucleotides match TRBD1. The sample consisted of PBMCs, mostly from graft donor cells, taken 180 days after TCRalphabeta/CD19-depleted stem cell transplant. CDR3 region: CASSQDLPTGDGYTF. DNA for the CDR3: TGCGCCAGCAGCCAAGATCTACCGACAGGGGATGGCTACACCTTC.